This TCR beta chain was profiled in a study of shared clonotypes between healthy human individuals. For the study at large: Donor composition was a couple of women and a few men, aged 18 to 49.

The authors ran the assay at deep level. Some clones are missing from TCRdb's copy, which holds only in-frame ones; the method was immunoSEQ multiplex PCR. This table holds 550,000 to 700,000 clones, around three quarters found once. This clone was found once. Its antigen is not identified. Findings and caveats of the study: Clonotype sharing levels among donors were expected to vary with sequencing depth.

The V and J ends lost 4 bases and 4 bases respectively, with 12 bases between them. There are 14 residues in the CDR3. The germline V gene has CDR1 SGHRS and CDR2 YFSETQ. The receptor was derived from a woman aged 25-40 years in good health. This chain joins TRBV5-1 and TRBJ2-1; the D is unclear. Material for sequencing was memory CD4+ T cells sorted from blood. Specified subset: CD45RA-negative fraction. CDR3 in DNA: TGCGCCAGCAGCCCGACGGACCGGTACAATGAGCAGTTCTTC. Amino acids: CASSPTDRYNEQFF.